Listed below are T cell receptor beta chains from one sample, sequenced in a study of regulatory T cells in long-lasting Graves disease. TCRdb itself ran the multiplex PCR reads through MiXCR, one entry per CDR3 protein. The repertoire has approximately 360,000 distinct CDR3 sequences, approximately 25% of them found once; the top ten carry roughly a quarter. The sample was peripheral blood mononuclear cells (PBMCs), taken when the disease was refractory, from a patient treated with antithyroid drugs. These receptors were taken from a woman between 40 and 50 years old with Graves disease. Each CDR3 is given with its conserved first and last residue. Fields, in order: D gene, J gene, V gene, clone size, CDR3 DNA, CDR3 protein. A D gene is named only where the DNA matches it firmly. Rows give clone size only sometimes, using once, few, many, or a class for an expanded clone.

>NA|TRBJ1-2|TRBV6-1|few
TGTGCCAGCAGGATACAGTATACCGGCTACACCTTC
CASRIQYTGYTF
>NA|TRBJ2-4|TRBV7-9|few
TGTGCCAGCAGCTTAGGAGAGAATGACAAAAACATTCAGTACTTC
CASSLGENDKNIQYF
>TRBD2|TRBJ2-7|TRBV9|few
TGTGCCAGCAGTTTTAGCGGGAGGGGGCGCGTCGAGCAGTACTTC
CASSFSGRGRVEQYF
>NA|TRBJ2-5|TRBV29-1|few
TGCAGCGTTATAACAGAGGGGCAAGAGACCCAGTACTTC
CSVITEGQETQYF
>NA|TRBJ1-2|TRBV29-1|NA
TGCAGCGTTGGGGAGGGGAGCTATGGCTACACCTTC
CSVGEGSYGYTF
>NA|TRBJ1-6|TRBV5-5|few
TGTGCCAGCAGCGTATCCGGGGGTATCAATTCACCCCTCCACTTT
CASSVSGGINSPLHF
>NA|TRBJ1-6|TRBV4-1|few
TGCGCCAGCAGCCAAAGCTGGGTCAGTTCACCCCTCCACTTT
CASSQSWVSSPLHF
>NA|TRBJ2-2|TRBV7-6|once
TGTGCCAGCAGCTGGCCTCCTACAGCGGCGAACACCGGGGAGCTGTTTTTT
CASSWPPTAANTGELFF
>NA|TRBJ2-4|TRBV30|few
TGTGCCTGGAGTGTACAGCGAGCCAAAAACATTCAGTACTTC
CAWSVQRAKNIQYF
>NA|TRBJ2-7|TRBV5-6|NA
TGTGCCAGCAGCTCCCCGGACAGCTCCTACGAGCAGTACTTC
CASSSPDSSYEQYF
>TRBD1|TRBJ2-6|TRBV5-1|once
TGCGCCAGCAGCTTGATTCAGGGGGCCTTTTCCGGGGCCAACATCCTGACTTTC
CASSLIQGAFSGANILTF
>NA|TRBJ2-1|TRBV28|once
TGTGCCAGCAACCTAGGAGGGGAGCACAATGAGCAGTTCTTC
CASNLGGEHNEQFF
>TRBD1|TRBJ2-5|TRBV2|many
TGTGCCATCTTGGGACAGCAAGAGACCCAGTACTTC
CAILGQQETQYF
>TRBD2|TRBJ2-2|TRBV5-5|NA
TGTGCCAGCGGGAGGGTAAACACCGGGGAGCTGTTTTTT
CASGRVNTGELFF
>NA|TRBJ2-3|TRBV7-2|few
TGTGCCAGCAGCGACGGAACGGTCCCCCCAGATACGCAGTATTTT
CASSDGTVPPDTQYF
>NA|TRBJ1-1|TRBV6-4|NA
TGTGCCAGCAGAGAGGGTGGAACTGAAGCTTTCTTT
CASREGGTEAFF
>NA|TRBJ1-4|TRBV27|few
TGTGCCAGCAGTCCCGGGAGTCATGAAAAACTGTTTTTT
CASSPGSHEKLFF
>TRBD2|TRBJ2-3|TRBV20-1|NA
TGCAGTGCTTCAAGCGGGAGACCTAGCACAGATACGCAGTATTTT
CSASSGRPSTDTQYF
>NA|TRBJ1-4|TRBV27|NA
TGTGCCAGCGGTCTTACAGGGACCGCCGGAAAACTGTTTTTT
CASGLTGTAGKLFF
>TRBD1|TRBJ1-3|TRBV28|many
TGTGCCAGCAAAACCGGGACAGGGTTTTATGGAAACACCATATATTTT
CASKTGTGFYGNTIYF
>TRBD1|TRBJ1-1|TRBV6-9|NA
TGTGCCAGCAGTTCCAACCGACAGGGGGCTGAAGCTTTCTTT
CASSSNRQGAEAFF
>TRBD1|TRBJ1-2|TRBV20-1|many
TGCAGTGCTAGAACCCTACAGGGGGCAAACTATGGCTACACCTTC
CSARTLQGANYGYTF
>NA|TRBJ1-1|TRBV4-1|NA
TGCGCCAGCAGCCACAAAAACCCCCAGCTCCACACTGAAGCTTTCTTT
CASSHKNPQLHTEAFF
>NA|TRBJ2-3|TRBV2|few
TGTGCCAGCAGCTCGGCCTGGACAGATACGCAGTATTTT
CASSSAWTDTQYF
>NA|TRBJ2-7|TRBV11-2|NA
TGTGCCAGCAGCTTTTCTATTCAGGGTTACGAGCAGTACTTC
CASSFSIQGYEQYF
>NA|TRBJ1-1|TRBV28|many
TGTGCCAGCAGAGGGGGGGGTGTAAGTACTGAAGCTTTCTTT
CASRGGGVSTEAFF
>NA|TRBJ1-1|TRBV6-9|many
TGTGCCAGCAGTTATCTTCTTGACGGCACTGAAGCTTTCTTT
CASSYLLDGTEAFF
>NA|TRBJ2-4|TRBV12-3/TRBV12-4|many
TGTGCCAGCACCTTAGGCGACTACCAAAACATTCAGTACTTC
CASTLGDYQNIQYF
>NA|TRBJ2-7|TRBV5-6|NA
TGTGCCAGCAGCTTGTCGGCAATCCGAAGCTCCTACGAGCAGTACTTC
CASSLSAIRSSYEQYF
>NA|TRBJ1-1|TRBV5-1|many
TGCGCCAGCAGCTTGGGAGGACCCGTGGGGACTGAAGCTTTCTTT
CASSLGGPVGTEAFF
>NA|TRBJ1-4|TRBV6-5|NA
TGTGCCAGCAGTTACACCGCGGGACAACTAATGAGTGAAAAACTGTTTTTT
CASSYTAGQLMSEKLFF
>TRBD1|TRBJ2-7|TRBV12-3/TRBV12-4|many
TGTGCCAGCAGGACAGGGTACCACGAGCAGTACTTC
CASRTGYHEQYF
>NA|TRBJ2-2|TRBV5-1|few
TGCGCCAGCAGCTTGGTAGGGGCGAGCACCGGGGAGCTGTTTTTT
CASSLVGASTGELFF
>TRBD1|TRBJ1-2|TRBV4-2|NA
TGTGCCAGCAGCACGGGACAGGGGGCCCACTATGGCTACACCTTC
CASSTGQGAHYGYTF
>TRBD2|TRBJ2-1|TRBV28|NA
TGTGCCAGCAGTTTGACTAGCGGGAGATATGAGCAGTTCTTC
CASSLTSGRYEQFF
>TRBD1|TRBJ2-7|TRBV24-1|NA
TGTGCCACCAGTGATTCCGGGACAGGGATCTACGAGCAGTACTTC
CATSDSGTGIYEQYF
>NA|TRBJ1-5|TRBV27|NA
TGTGCCAGCAGTCGTCGTGGGAGCAATCAGCCCCAGCATTTT
CASSRRGSNQPQHF
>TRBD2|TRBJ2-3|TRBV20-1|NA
TGCAGTGCCAGCAGGGCGGGAGGCACAGATACGCAGTATTTT
CSASRAGGTDTQYF
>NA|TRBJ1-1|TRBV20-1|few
TGCAGTGCTACTAACTGGGGAATGAACACTGAAGCTTTCTTT
CSATNWGMNTEAFF
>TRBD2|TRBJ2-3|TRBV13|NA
TGTGCCAGCAGCCCCGGGACTAGCGCATCAGATACGCAGTATTTT
CASSPGTSASDTQYF
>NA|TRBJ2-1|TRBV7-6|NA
TGTGCCAGCAGCTTAAGGCTACAGGGTTCTGGGGGTGAGCAGTTCTTC
CASSLRLQGSGGEQFF
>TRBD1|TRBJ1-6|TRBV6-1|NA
TGTGCCAGCAGCCCGGACAGGGGCAATAATTCACCCCTCCACTTT
CASSPDRGNNSPLHF
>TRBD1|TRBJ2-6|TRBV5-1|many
TGCGCCAGCAGCGGACAGGACCGCTCTGGGGCCAACGTCCTGACTTTC
CASSGQDRSGANVLTF
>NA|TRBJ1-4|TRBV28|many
TGTGCCAGCAGTGTTTGGGAAAAACTGTTTTTT
CASSVWEKLFF
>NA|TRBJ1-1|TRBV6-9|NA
TGTGCCAGCAGTTACGCGGGGGGTGATACTGAAGCTTTCTTT
CASSYAGGDTEAFF
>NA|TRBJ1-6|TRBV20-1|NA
TGCAGTGCTAGAGTCCAGGGATCGGATAATTCACCCCTCCACTTT
CSARVQGSDNSPLHF
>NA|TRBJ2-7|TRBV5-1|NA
TGCGCCAGCAAAGGGGAGTACGAGCAGTACTTC
CASKGEYEQYF
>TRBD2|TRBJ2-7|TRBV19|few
TGTGCCAGCGCACTAGCGGGAGGGCCCCACGAGCAGTACTTC
CASALAGGPHEQYF
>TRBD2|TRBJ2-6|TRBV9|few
TGTGCCAGCAGCCCCCAGCGGCTAGCGGGATTCTCTGGGGCCAACGTCCTGACTTTC
CASSPQRLAGFSGANVLTF
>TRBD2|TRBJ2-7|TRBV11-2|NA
TGTGTCAGCAGCCGATTTGGGGGGGATGCCTACGAGCAGTACTTC
CVSSRFGGDAYEQYF
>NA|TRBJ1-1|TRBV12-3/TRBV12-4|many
TGTGCCAGCAGTTTACAGAGGGGTAAGTTGGCTGAAGCTTTCTTT
CASSLQRGKLAEAFF
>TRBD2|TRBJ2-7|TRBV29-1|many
TGCAGCGTTGTCTCGCCATGGACTAGCGGAGGTGTCTACGAGCAGTACTTC
CSVVSPWTSGGVYEQYF
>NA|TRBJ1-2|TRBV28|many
TGTGCCAGCAGTTTAAGTGGGGGTGCGGACAGCACCTTC
CASSLSGGADSTF